The rows below give T cell receptor beta chains drawn from one sample of a study of blood T cell repertoires in COVID-19. The repertoire was sequenced with immunoSEQ multiplex PCR; TCRdb's copy has only in-frame clones and lacks some. The sample records a few hundred thousand clones, approximately 88% being singletons. Source material: peripheral blood. All receptors come from a woman aged 25 to 45 with COVID-19, enrolled during active disease. Each CDR3 is given with its conserved first and last residue. Each record gives: V gene, D gene, clone size, J gene, CDR3 DNA, CDR3 protein. The D gene is left open where the match is weak. Clone size is not always given. Where it is, it says once, few, many or a class for expanded clones.

v_call: TRBV4-1
d_call: TRBD1
clone_size: .
j_call: TRBJ1-1
cdr3_nt: TGCGCCAGCAGCCTTAGTGGGGCGGGACAGGGTATCACTGAAGCTTTCTTT
cdr3_aa: CASSLSGAGQGITEAFF

v_call: TRBV7-8
d_call: .
clone_size: .
j_call: TRBJ2-3
cdr3_nt: TGTGCCAGCAGCTCCTCAGTGGTATTCGTGACAGATACGCAGTATTTT
cdr3_aa: CASSSSVVFVTDTQYF

v_call: TRBV27
d_call: .
clone_size: .
j_call: TRBJ1-3
cdr3_nt: TGTGCCAGCAGTCCCCTCCGTCTGACAGGAGCGGCTGGAAACACCATATATTTT
cdr3_aa: CASSPLRLTGAAGNTIYF

v_call: TRBV13
d_call: .
clone_size: few
j_call: TRBJ1-1
cdr3_nt: TGTGCCAGCAGCTTACAGGTGTCGACTGAAGCTTTCTTT
cdr3_aa: CASSLQVSTEAFF

v_call: TRBV12-3/TRBV12-4
d_call: .
clone_size: .
j_call: TRBJ2-4
cdr3_nt: TGTGCCATACAAAGCAGGGGTGACATTCAGTACTTC
cdr3_aa: CAIQSRGDIQYF

v_call: TRBV2
d_call: TRBD2
clone_size: .
j_call: TRBJ2-5
cdr3_nt: TGTGCCAGCACCCTCCCCGCTAGCGGGAGTAGGGGGCAAGAGACCCAGTACTTC
cdr3_aa: CASTLPASGSRGQETQYF

v_call: TRBV11-2
d_call: TRBD1
clone_size: .
j_call: TRBJ1-6
cdr3_nt: TGTGCCAGCAGAGGGGACAGTAGCTATAATTCACCCCTCCACTTT
cdr3_aa: CASRGDSSYNSPLHF

v_call: TRBV7-9
d_call: TRBD1
clone_size: few
j_call: TRBJ2-2
cdr3_nt: TGTGCCAGCAGCTCGACAACAGGGGGCGGCGGGGAGCTGTTTTTT
cdr3_aa: CASSSTTGGGGELFF

v_call: TRBV5-5
d_call: .
clone_size: .
j_call: TRBJ1-4
cdr3_nt: TGTGCCAGCAGCTTGGTCTTGAACATTAATGAAAAACTGTTTTTT
cdr3_aa: CASSLVLNINEKLFF

v_call: TRBV2
d_call: TRBD2
clone_size: .
j_call: TRBJ2-1
cdr3_nt: TGTGCCAGCAGTGGAATAGGGACTAGCGGACACAATGAGCAGTTCTTC
cdr3_aa: CASSGIGTSGHNEQFF

v_call: TRBV5-6
d_call: TRBD1
clone_size: .
j_call: TRBJ1-1
cdr3_nt: TGTGCCAGCAGCTTGGTGAGGGACAGGATGAACACTGAAGCTTTCTTT
cdr3_aa: CASSLVRDRMNTEAFF

v_call: TRBV29-1
d_call: TRBD1
clone_size: .
j_call: TRBJ2-7
cdr3_nt: TGCAGCGTTGAAGACAGGGGGCAGGGGGAGCAGTACTTC
cdr3_aa: CSVEDRGQGEQYF

v_call: TRBV7-8
d_call: TRBD1
clone_size: .
j_call: TRBJ2-3
cdr3_nt: TGTGCCAGCAGCTTTAGACAGGGGCATCGCACAGATACGCAGTATTTT
cdr3_aa: CASSFRQGHRTDTQYF

v_call: TRBV4-1
d_call: TRBD1
clone_size: .
j_call: TRBJ1-2
cdr3_nt: TGCGCCAGCAGCCAAGGGGGACAGGGGTACACCTTC
cdr3_aa: CASSQGGQGYTF

v_call: TRBV2
d_call: .
clone_size: .
j_call: TRBJ2-1
cdr3_nt: TGTGCCAGCCAAGGGGGTCTCAGCTCCTACAATGAGCAGTTCTTC
cdr3_aa: CASQGGLSSYNEQFF